This T cell receptor beta chain was recorded in a study of tumor and adjacent non-tumor tissue in lung cancer. About the research overall: Patients were aged 31 to 76, roughly nine men and about five women, stage I to III. On average, productive TCRbeta reads reached some 4.4 million per sample. Points from the study as a whole: Tumor tissue had significantly higher TCR diversity than normal lung. Tumor TCR diversity, when higher, was linked to shorter survival.

CDR3 length: 13 amino acids. Germline assignment: CDR1 SQVTM and CDR2 ANQGSEA. Concerning this clonotype itself: Its specificity is not known. One junction end disagrees with the germline gene, perhaps due to a read error.

RNA was extracted from bulk tissue without any cell sorting. More than 3 cm separated this lung sample from the edge of the tumor. TCRbeta libraries were built with three rounds of nested PCR, modified from ARM-PCR. TCRdb reprocessed the multiplex PCR reads via MiXCR and lists one record per CDR3 protein. Here the sample spans around 82,000 distinct CDR3 sequences, around 80% being singletons. This receptor was obtained from a man between 60 and 75 years old with non-small cell lung cancer. The specimen sequenced was distant non-tumor lung tissue. The rearrangement uses TRBV29-1 and TRBJ1-1; 7 bases are a match to TRBD1. CDR3 residues: CSIVGQINTEAFF. Here the CDR3 DNA reads TGCAGCATTGTGGGACAGATAAACACTGAAGCCTTCTTT.